This TCR beta chain was sequenced during a study of blood T cells in healthy people across ages. Peripheral blood from each donor was collected in a volume of about 9.9 milliliters. Per-sample PBMC isolation yielded at least 6.5 million cells. The second PCR ran roughly 6 to 11 cycles with a sample-barcoded 5' primer and J-beta primers. Sequencing yielded, for each sample, at least 2.5 million paired-end reads carrying CDR3. TCRdb re-analysed the 5' RACE reads in MiXCR, keeping a single row per CDR3 protein. The table records 1.5 million to 2 million distinct CDR3 sequences, about 49% of them present only once. V lost 0 bases and J lost 4, with 9 bases in between. The CDR3 has 14 amino acids. Germline V gene sequence: CDR1 MGHRA, CDR2 YSYEKL.

The clonotype was recovered from a woman aged 40 to 50 in good health. This chain links TRBV4-1 with TRBJ1-1, with unresolved D. The specimen sequenced was blood. CDR3 nucleotide sequence: TGCGCCAGCAGCCAAGACAGGCTCGGCACTGAAGCTTTCTTT. It is translated as CASSQDRLGTEAFF.